There are a few counts of the clone carrying this T cell receptor beta chain. Its antigen is unknown. This sample was taken from a study of T cell repertoires in cytomegalovirus infection. Study background: Alongside well-studied HLA-B-restricted CMV epitopes, recently identified HLA-C-restricted CMV epitopes were also used. Public TCR beta signatures provided an indication of both CMV infection and a matching HLA type. Overall study results and limits: Carriage of CMV together with the relevant HLA was identifiable through cumulative public TCR beta family frequency. The response measured ex vivo was dominated by TCR beta clonotypes (HLA-C-restricted and CMV-specific).

Using its own MiXCR run on the reads, TCRdb lists one record per CDR3 protein. The sample carries around 800,000 distinct CDR3 sequences, about 31% recorded once. CDR3 length: 17 residues. Germline values: CDR1 SQVTM, CDR2 ANQGSEA. V shed 2 bases and J shed 3 bases, with 20 bases lying between them. This sequence originates from a human donor in good health (CMV status not recorded). Some clones in this sample may be carry-over from other donors' samples. The V call is TRBV29-1, the J call TRBJ2-1; tentatively, D is TRBD2 (7 bases). This material consisted of cultured CD8+ T cells from PBMCs, taken from culture after CMV antigen stimulation. CDR3 in DNA: TGCAGCGTTGAAAATGCGGGGGCGGGGGCCTACTACAATGAGCAGTTCTTC. Translated: CSVENAGAGAYYNEQFF.